This record concerns one T cell receptor beta chain sequence. Participants reported their clinical history, and cohort assignment relied on those reports. For recovered donors of Cohort 3, there were two negative PCRs, clearance, or symptom resolution. This sample was included in a study of blood T cell repertoires in COVID-19. In the original analysis: Amplification with reference gene primers provided the estimates of nucleated cell counts. The protocol was immunoSEQ multiplex PCR, while the TCRdb copy is restricted to in-frame clones and leaves out a portion. Clonal size and the V and J genes are those of that table, whereas D and trimming came from the DNA. The sample holds some 130,000 clones, roughly 88% seen once. Sequenced: PBMCs or T cells enriched from blood (not recorded which). This clonotype originated in a man between 50 and 59 years old who had recovered from COVID-19.

The CDR3 protein is CASSLRRGPSYEQYV. In nucleotides, the CDR3 is TGTGCCAGCAGTTTACGGCGGGGGCCTTCCTACGAGCAGTACGTC. This chain joins TRBV28 and TRBJ2-7; weak D call: TRBD2 (7 bases). Trimming cost V 2 bases and J 1 base, with 12 bases left between them. This CDR3 has 15 amino acids. Germline V gene sequence: CDR1 MDHEN, CDR2 SYDVKM.